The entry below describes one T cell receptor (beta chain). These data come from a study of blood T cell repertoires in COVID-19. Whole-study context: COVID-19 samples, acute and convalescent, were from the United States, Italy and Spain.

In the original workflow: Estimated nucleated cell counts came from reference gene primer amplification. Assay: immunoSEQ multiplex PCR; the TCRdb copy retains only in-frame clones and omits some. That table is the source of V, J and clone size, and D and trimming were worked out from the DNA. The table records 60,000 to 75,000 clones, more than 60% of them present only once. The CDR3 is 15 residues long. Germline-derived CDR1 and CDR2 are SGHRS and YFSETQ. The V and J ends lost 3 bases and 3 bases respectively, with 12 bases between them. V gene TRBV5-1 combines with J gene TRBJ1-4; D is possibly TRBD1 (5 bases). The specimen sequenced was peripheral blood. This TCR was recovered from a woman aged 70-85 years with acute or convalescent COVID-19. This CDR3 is CASSSPDIPNEKLFF. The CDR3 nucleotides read TGCGCCAGCAGCTCCCCGGACATCCCTAATGAAAAACTGTTTTTT.